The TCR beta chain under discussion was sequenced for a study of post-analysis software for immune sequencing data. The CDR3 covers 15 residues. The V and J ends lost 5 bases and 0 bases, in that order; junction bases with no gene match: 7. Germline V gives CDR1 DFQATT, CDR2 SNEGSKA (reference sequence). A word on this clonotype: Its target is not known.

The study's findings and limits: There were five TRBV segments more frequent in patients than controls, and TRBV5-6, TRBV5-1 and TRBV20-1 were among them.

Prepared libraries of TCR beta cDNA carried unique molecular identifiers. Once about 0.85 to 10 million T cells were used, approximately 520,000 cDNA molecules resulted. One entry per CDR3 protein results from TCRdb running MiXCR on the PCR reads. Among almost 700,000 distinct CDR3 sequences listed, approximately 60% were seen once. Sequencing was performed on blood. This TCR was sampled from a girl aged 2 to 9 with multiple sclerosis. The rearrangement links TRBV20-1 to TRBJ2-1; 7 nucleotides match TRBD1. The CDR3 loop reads CSAFRTGSSYNEQFF. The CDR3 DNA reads TGCAGTGCTTTCAGGACAGGCAGCTCCTACAATGAGCAGTTCTTC.